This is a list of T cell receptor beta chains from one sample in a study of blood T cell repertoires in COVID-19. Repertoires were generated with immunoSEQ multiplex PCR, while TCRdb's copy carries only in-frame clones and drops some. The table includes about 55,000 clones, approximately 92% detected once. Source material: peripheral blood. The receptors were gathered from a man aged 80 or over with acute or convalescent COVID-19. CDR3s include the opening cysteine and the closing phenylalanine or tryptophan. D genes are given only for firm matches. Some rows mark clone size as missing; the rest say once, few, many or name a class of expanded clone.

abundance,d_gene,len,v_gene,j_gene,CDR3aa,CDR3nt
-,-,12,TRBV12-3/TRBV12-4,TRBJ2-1,CASSFHSVEQFF,TGTGCCAGCAGTTTCCACTCGGTTGAGCAGTTCTTC
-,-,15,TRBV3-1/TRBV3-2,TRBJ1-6,CASSQGPSYNSPLHF,TGTGCCAGCAGCCAAGGGCCCTCCTATAATTCACCCCTCCACTTT
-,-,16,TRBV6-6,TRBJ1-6,CASSYPDSLGNSPLHF,TGTGCCAGCAGTTACCCCGACAGCTTAGGGAATTCACCCCTCCACTTT
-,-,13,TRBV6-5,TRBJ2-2,CASSYQVTGELFF,TGTGCCAGCAGTTACCAGGTCACCGGGGAGCTGTTTTTT
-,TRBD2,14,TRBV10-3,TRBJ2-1,CAISGGRGGREQFF,TGTGCCATCAGTGGTGGGCGGGGGGGCCGTGAGCAGTTCTTC
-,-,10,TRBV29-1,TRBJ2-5,CSVDGETQYF,TGCAGCGTTGACGGGGAGACCCAGTACTTC
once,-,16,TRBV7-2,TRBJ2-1,CASSLAATSNYNEQFF,TGTGCCAGCAGCTTAGCCGCTACCTCAAACTACAATGAGCAGTTCTTC
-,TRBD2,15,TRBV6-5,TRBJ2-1,CASSWSGVLYNEQFF,TGTGCCAGCAGTTGGAGCGGGGTGCTCTACAATGAGCAGTTCTTC
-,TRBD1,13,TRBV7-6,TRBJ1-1,CASSRTTGAEAFF,TGTGCCAGCAGCCGCACGACAGGGGCTGAAGCTTTCTTT
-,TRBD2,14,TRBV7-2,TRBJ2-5,CASSPGLAGETQYF,TGTGCCAGCAGTCCGGGACTAGCAGGGGAGACCCAGTACTTC
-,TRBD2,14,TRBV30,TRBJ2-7,CAWSPILAIGEQYF,TGTGCCTGGAGCCCTATACTAGCGATTGGCGAGCAGTACTTC
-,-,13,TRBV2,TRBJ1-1,CASSTDSNTEAFF,TGTGCCAGCAGCACAGATAGTAACACTGAAGCTTTCTTT
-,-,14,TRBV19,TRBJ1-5,CASSTSQGRQPQHF,TGTGCCAGTAGTACAAGCCAGGGCCGTCAGCCCCAGCATTTT